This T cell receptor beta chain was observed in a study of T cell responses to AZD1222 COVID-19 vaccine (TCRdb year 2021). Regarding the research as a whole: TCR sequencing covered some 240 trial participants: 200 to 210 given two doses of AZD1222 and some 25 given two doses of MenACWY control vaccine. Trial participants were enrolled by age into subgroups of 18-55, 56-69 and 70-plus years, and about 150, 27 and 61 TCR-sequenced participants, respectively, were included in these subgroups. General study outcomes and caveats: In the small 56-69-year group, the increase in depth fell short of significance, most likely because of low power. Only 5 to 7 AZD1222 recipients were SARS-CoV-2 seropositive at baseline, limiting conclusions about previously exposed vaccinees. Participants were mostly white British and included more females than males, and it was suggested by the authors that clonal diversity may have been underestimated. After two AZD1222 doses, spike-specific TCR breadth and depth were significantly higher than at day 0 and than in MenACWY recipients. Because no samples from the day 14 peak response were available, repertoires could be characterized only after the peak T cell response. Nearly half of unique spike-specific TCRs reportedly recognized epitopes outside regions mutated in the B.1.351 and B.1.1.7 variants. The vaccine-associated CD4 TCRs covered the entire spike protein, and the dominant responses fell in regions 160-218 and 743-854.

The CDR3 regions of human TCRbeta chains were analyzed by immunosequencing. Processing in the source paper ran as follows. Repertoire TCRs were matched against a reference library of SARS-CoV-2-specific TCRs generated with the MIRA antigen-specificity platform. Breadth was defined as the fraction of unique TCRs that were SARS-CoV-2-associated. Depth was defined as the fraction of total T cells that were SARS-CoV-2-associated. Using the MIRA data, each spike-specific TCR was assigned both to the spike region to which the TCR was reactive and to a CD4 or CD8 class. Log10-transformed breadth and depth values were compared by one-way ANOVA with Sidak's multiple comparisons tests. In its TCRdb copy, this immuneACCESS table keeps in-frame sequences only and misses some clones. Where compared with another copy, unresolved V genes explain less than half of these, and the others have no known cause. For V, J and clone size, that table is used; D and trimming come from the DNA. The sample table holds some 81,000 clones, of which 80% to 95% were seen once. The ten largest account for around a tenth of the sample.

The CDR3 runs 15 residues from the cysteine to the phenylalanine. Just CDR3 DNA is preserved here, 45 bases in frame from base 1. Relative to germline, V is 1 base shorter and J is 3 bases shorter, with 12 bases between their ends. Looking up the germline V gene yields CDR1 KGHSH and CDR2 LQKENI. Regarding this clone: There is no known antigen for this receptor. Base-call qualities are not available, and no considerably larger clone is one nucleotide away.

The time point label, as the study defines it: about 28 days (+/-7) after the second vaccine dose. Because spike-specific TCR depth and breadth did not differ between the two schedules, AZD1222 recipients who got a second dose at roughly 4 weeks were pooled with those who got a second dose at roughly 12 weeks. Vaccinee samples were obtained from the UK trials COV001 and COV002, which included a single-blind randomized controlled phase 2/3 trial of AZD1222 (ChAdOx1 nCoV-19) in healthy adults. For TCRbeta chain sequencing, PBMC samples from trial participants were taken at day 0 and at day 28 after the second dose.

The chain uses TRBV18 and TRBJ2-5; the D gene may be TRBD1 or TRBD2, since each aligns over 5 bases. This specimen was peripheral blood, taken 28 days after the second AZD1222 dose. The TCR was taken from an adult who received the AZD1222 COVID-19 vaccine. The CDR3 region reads CASSPRSVGEETQYF. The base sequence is TGTGCCAGCTCACCACGGTCAGTGGGGGAAGAGACCCAGTACTTC.